The T cell receptor beta chain under discussion was sequenced for a study of identical twins. A template switching step contributed a universal primer site, while unique molecular identifiers were present in the cDNA. TCRdb recomputed calls from the 5' RACE reads with MiXCR, one row per CDR3 protein. The profile shows roughly 710,000 distinct CDR3 sequences, roughly 6.2% of them singletons. As to this clonotype: The antigen remains undetermined.

The V and J ends lost 10 bases and 3 bases, in that order; junction bases with no gene match: 12. The CDR3 spans 14 residues. Germline CDR1 is MNHEY and CDR2 is SVGEGT. Study-level results: Out-of-frame alpha sequences shared by twins were enriched for low generation probability. Conclusions were based on cross-sectional statistical analysis, without following the same donors. It was out-of-frame TCR alpha sharing in monozygotic twins that models underestimated.

This receptor was identified in a man aged 18 to 29 in good health. The J gene is TRBJ2-7, the V gene TRBV6-2 or TRBV6-3; 7 bases align to TRBD2. Sequencing input: naive T cells sorted from blood. The CDR3: CATLPKTSFYEQYF. CDR3 DNA: TGTGCCACTCTGCCCAAGACTAGCTTCTACGAGCAGTACTTC.